This entry lists 16 T cell receptor beta chains sequenced from one sample in a study of OX40 agonist ivuxolimab in advanced cancers. Data came from immunoSEQ multiplex PCR; TCRdb stores just in-frame clones and leaves some out. Seen here are roughly 72,000 clones, around 94% observed once, and the top ten hold about a sixth. The starting material was CD4+ or CD8+ T cells sorted from blood, obtained in a trial of the OX40 agonist ivuxolimab. These receptors were collected from an adult with an advanced solid tumor such as melanoma, head and neck, liver or kidney cancer.

The chain is built from TRBV4-1 and TRBJ2-7, with D perhaps assigned TRBD1 or TRBD2 (5 bases each). The length of the CDR3 is 14 residues. The V end lost 3 bases, the J end lost 5 bases, and 14 bases lay between the germline ends. The germline V gene has CDR1 MGHRA and CDR2 YSYEKL. The CDR3 sequence: CASSHYEGTNEQYF. The CDR3 coding sequence is TGCGCCAGCAGCCATTATGAGGGGACCAACGAGCAGTACTTC.

This clone was counted a single time. The CDR3 is CASSQGTSRFDTQYF. CDR3 in DNA: TGCGCCAGCAGCCAAGGGACTAGCAGGTTTGATACCCAGTACTTC. V and J are TRBV4-3 and TRBJ2-5; 8 nucleotides match TRBD2. Per germline, CDR1 LGHNA and CDR2 YSLEER. The trim removed 1 base at V and 8 bases at J, leaving 9 bases unmatched. The CDR3 spans 15 residues.

The chain joins TRBV4-1 to TRBJ2-3; D ambiguous. This CDR3 spans 15 amino acids. The V gene's germline CDR1 is MGHRA and CDR2 YSYEKL. V lost 0 bases, J lost 0 bases, and 7 bases lay in between. The CDR3 loop reads CASSQEEISTDTQYF. The CDR3 region has the DNA TGCGCCAGCAGCCAAGAAGAGATTAGCACAGATACGCAGTATTTT.

This clone was recorded a few times. The chain uses TRBV6-1 and TRBJ1-2; D gene ambiguous. From germline, CDR1 is MNHNS and CDR2 SASEGT. Trimming stripped 1 base from V and 2 bases from J, with 11 bases between. The CDR3 has 15 amino acids. Here the CDR3 reads CASSEVWPPNYGYTF. In DNA, the CDR3 is TGTGCCAGCAGTGAAGTGTGGCCCCCAAACTATGGCTACACCTTC.

This clone was recorded a few times. The CDR3 sequence is CASSVQGPEQYF. The CDR3 DNA follows: TGTGCCAGCAGCGTACAGGGTCCCGAGCAGTACTTC. The V call is TRBV5-6, the J call TRBJ2-7; tentatively, D is TRBD1 (6 bases). The CDR3 consists of 12 residues. Per germline, CDR1 SGHDT and CDR2 YYEEEE. V was pared by 4 bases and J by 6 bases, with 11 bases between.

The rearrangement links TRBV28 to TRBJ1-5, with a tentative D call TRBD1 (6 bases). This CDR3 is 17 amino acids long. Trimming removed 3 bases at V and 0 bases at J, with 15 bases between. CDR1 is MDHEN, CDR2 SYDVKM, per germline. CDR3 loop: CASSLPLTGYSNQPQHF. The CDR3 nucleotides read TGTGCCAGCAGTTTGCCCTTAACAGGGTATAGCAATCAGCCCCAGCATTTT.

This clone has only one observation. V gene TRBV10-1 combines with J gene TRBJ2-1, with 9 bases identical to TRBD1. The CDR3 length is 14 residues. V was clipped by 2 bases and J by 6 bases; unmatched bases: 2. Per the germline V gene, CDR1 is WNHNN and CDR2 is SYGVQD (reference sequence). The CDR3 DNA reads TGCGCCAGCAGTGAGAGGACAGGGGTCAATGAGCAGTTCTTC. Translating it yields CASSERTGVNEQFF.

The rearrangement links TRBV7-6 to TRBJ1-5; D is undetermined. With 0 bases removed from V and 3 bases from J, the gap between germline ends came to 6 bases. This CDR3 has 14 amino acids. Per germline, CDR1 SGHVS and CDR2 FNYEAQ. As DNA, the CDR3 is TGTGCCAGCAGCTTAGCCGGCCCCAATCAGCCCCAGCATTTT. This encodes CASSLAGPNQPQHF.

The chain employs TRBV5-5 and TRBJ1-5, with TRBD1 identical over 7 bases. From germline, CDR1 is SGHKS and CDR2 YYEKEE (reference sequence). V shed 4 bases and J 3 bases; nucleotides not matched to a gene: 4. The CDR3 covers 14 residues. CDR3 nucleotides: TGTGCCAGCAGCCAGGGACAGTCCAATCAGCCCCAGCATTTT. Translating it yields CASSQGQSNQPQHF.

CDR3 amino acids: CASSQEVTGSYEQYF. The CDR3 coding sequence is TGCGCCAGCAGCCAAGAAGTTACGGGCTCCTACGAGCAGTACTTC. The chain joins TRBV4-1 to TRBJ2-7; D remains unclear. V was clipped by 0 bases and J by 0 bases, with 9 bases between them. The germline gives CDR1 MGHRA, CDR2 YSYEKL. This CDR3 is built from 15 residues.

The CDR3 spells CASSAASGYNEQFF. The CDR3 DNA is TGTGCCAGTAGTGCGGCTAGCGGTTACAATGAGCAGTTCTTC. This chain connects TRBV19 to TRBJ2-1, with 7 bases fitting TRBD2. V lost 5 bases, J lost 4 bases, and 5 bases stayed unmatched. From germline, CDR1 is LNHDA and CDR2 SQIVND (reference sequence). The CDR3 has 14 residues.

The V and J genes are TRBV5-1 and TRBJ2-7; the D gene is possibly TRBD1 (6 bases). V was clipped by 4 bases and J by 0 bases, with 14 bases between them. CDR1 and CDR2 from the germline V gene are SGHRS and YFSETQ. This CDR3 comprises 15 residues. The CDR3 nucleotides are TGCGCCAGCAGCCCCCGCACAGGGAGCTCCTACGAGCAGTACTTC. Translating gives CASSPRTGSSYEQYF.

The table lists this clone with a count of one. The chain uses TRBV27 and TRBJ1-1; D is uncertain. CDR3 size: 14 residues. Germline CDR1 is MNHEY and CDR2 is SMNVEV (reference sequence). V lost 6 bases, J lost 0 bases, and 11 bases lay in between. CDR3 coding DNA: TGTGCCAGCAGCCCGGGAGCCATGAACACTGAAGCTTTCTTT. Residues: CASSPGAMNTEAFF.

V gene TRBV11-2 combines with J gene TRBJ2-1; maybe TRBD1 (6 bases). V was shortened by 0 bases and J by 5 bases, with 11 bases between the two germline ends. The length of the CDR3 is 15 residues. Germline CDR1 reads SGHAT; CDR2 reads FQNNGV. The CDR3 DNA sequence: TGTGCCAGCAGCTTAGAACAGGGTATACACAATGAGCAGTTCTTC. It codes for CASSLEQGIHNEQFF.

The rearrangement joins TRBV27 to TRBJ2-7; 12 bases are a match to TRBD2. From germline, CDR1 is MNHEY and CDR2 SMNVEV (reference sequence). The trim removed 5 bases at V and 3 bases at J, leaving 5 bases unmatched. The CDR3 totals 15 residues. CDR3 sequence reads: CASSALAGGFYEQYF. CDR3 in DNA: TGTGCCAGCAGTGCACTAGCGGGAGGTTTCTACGAGCAGTACTTC.

The rearrangement uses TRBV7-9 and TRBJ2-7, with D unclear. V was shortened by 4 bases and J by 3 bases, with 10 bases between the two germline ends. Germline V CDR1 and CDR2: SEHNR, FQNEAQ (reference sequence). This CDR3 is 13 amino acids long. The CDR3 loop is CASSSPDNYEQYF. The CDR3 nucleotides are TGTGCCAGCAGCTCACCCGACAACTACGAGCAGTACTTC.